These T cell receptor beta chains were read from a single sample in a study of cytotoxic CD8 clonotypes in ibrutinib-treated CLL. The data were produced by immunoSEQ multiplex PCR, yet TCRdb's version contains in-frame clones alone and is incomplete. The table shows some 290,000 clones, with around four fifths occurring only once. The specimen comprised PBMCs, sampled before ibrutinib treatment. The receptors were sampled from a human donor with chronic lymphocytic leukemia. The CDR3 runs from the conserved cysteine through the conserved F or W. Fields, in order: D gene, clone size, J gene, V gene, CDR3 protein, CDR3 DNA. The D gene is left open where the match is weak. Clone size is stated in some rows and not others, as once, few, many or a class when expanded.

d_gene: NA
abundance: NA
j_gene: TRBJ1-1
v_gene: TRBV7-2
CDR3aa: CASSANGGLGTEAFF
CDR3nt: TGTGCCAGCAGCGCCAACGGGGGGCTCGGCACTGAAGCTTTCTTT

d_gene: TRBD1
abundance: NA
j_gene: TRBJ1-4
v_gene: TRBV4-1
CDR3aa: CASSQPRAGTENEKLFF
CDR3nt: TGCGCCAGCAGCCAGCCTAGGGCCGGGACAGAGAATGAAAAACTGTTTTTT

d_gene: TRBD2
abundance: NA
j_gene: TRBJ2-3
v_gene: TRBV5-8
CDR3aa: CASSLAGAKDTQYF
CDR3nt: TGTGCCAGCAGCTTAGCGGGAGCGAAAGATACGCAGTATTTT

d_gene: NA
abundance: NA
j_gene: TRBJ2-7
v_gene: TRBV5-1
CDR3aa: CASSLSQGLYEQYF
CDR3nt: TGCGCCAGCAGCTTGTCACAGGGACTGTACGAGCAGTACTTC

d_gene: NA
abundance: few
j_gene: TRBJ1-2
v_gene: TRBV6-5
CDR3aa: CASSSRTTGGRSGYTF
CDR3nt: TGTGCCAGCAGTTCCAGAACGACAGGCGGGAGAAGTGGCTACACCTTC

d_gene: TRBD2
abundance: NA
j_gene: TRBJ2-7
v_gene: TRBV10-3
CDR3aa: CAISESVGTSGSSYEQYF
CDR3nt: TGTGCCATCAGTGAGTCTGTGGGGACTAGCGGGAGCTCCTACGAGCAGTACTTC

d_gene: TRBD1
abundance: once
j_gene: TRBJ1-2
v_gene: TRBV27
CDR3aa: CASSRLARGGELGYTF
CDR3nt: TGTGCCAGCAGTCGCCTCGCCAGGGGGGGGGAACTCGGCTACACCTTC

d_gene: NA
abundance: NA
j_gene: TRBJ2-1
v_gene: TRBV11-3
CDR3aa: CASSRGRYNEQFF
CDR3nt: TGTGCCAGCAGCCGGGGACGATACAATGAGCAGTTCTTC

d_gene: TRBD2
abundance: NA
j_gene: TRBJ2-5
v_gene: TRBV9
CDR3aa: CASSVGFGGGLSETQYF
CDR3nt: TGTGCCAGCAGCGTAGGGTTTGGGGGAGGGCTTAGTGAGACCCAGTACTTC

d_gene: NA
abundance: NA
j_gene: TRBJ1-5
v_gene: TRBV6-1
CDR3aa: CASSEHLDQPQHF
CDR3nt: TGTGCCAGCAGTGAACACTTGGATCAGCCCCAGCATTTT

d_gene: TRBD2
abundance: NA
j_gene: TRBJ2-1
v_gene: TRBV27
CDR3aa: CASSGLAGGNEQFF
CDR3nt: TGTGCCAGCAGCGGACTAGCGGGTGGGAATGAGCAGTTCTTC

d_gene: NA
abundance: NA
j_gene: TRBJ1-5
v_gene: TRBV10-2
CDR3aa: CASSAVGLSNQPQHF
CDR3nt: TGCGCCAGCAGTGCCGTCGGACTGAGCAATCAGCCCCAGCATTTT

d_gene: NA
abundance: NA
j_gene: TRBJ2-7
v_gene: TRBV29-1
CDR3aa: CSARGDISYEQYF
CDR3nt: TGCAGCGCAAGAGGGGACATTTCCTACGAGCAGTACTTC

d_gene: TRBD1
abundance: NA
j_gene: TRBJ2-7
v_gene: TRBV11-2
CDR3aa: CASSRGQGRTHEQYF
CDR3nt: TGTGCCAGCAGCCGAGGACAGGGGAGAACCCACGAGCAGTACTTC

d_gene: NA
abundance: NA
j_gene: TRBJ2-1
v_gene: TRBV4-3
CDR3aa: CASSQAAEGLSYNEQFF
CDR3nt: TGCGCCAGCAGCCAGGCCGCTGAGGGACTCTCCTACAATGAGCAGTTCTTC

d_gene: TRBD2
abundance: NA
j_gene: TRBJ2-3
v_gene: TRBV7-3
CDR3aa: CASSSIPGGNQPLYF
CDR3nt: TGTGCCAGCAGCTCCATTCCGGGAGGCAACCAGCCCCTCTATTTT

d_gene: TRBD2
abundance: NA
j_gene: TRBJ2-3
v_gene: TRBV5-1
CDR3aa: CASRAQLAVDADTQYF
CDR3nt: TGCGCCAGCAGGGCTCAACTAGCGGTAGACGCAGATACGCAGTATTTT

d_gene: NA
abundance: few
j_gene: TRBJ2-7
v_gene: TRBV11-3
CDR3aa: CASSGGSPYEQYF
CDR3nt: TGTGCCAGCAGCGGGGGGTCACCCTACGAGCAGTACTTC

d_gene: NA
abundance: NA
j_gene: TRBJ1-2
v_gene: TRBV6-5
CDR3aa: CASSRWWDGNYGYTF
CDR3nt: TGTGCCAGCAGTCGGTGGTGGGACGGCAACTATGGCTACACCTTC

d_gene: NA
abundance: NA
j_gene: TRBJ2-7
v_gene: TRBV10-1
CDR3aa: CASSVTGYEQYF
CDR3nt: TGCGCCAGCAGCGTCACTGGCTACGAGCAGTACTTC

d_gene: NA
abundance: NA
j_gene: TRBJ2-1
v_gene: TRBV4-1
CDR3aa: CASSQDFDSVEFF
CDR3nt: TGCGCCAGCAGCCAAGATTTTGACTCAGTTGAGTTCTTC

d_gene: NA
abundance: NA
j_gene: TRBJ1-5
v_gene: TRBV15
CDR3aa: CATSRDHTRQDQPQHF
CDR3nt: TGTGCCACCAGCAGAGATCACACCCGGCAGGATCAGCCCCAGCATTTT

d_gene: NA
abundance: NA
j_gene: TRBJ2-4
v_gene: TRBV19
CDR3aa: CASSTTLAKNIQYF
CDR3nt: TGTGCCAGTAGTACAACATTAGCCAAAAACATTCAGTACTTC

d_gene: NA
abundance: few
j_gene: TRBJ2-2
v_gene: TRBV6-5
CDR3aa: CASSSTSLGTGELFF
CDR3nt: TGTGCCAGCAGTTCCACTAGTCTGGGCACCGGGGAGCTGTTTTTT

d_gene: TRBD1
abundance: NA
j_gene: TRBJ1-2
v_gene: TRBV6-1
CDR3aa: CASSRTGGSHGYTF
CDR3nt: TGTGCCAGCTCCAGGACAGGGGGCTCCCATGGCTACACCTTC

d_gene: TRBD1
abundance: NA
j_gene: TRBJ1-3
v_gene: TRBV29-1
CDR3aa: CSAHTGERGNTIYF
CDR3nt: TGCAGCGCACATACAGGGGAACGAGGAAACACCATATATTTT

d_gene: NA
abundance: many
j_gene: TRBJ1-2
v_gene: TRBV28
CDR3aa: CASSLPRVPNYGYTF
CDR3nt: TGTGCCAGCAGTTTACCCCGGGTTCCTAACTATGGCTACACCTTC

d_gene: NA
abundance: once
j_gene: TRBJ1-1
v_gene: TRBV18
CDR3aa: CASSPTDLGAFF
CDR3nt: TGTGCCAGCTCACCTACGGACCTAGGCGCTTTCTTT

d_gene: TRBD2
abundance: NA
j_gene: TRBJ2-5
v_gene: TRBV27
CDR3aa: CASSSSGTSFQETQYF
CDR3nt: TGTGCCAGCAGTTCATCCGGGACTAGCTTCCAAGAGACCCAGTACTTC

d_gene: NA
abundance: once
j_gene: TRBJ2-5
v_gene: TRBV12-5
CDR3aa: CASGLGETQYF
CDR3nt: TGTGCTAGTGGTTTAGGGGAGACCCAGTACTTC

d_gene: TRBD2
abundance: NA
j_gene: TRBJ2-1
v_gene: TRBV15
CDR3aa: CATSRGTSGIYSEQFF
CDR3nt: TGTGCCACCAGCAGAGGGACTAGCGGGATTTACAGTGAGCAGTTCTTC

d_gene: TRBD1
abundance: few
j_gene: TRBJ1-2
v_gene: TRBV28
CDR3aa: CASSLTGGYGYTF
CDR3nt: TGTGCCAGCAGTTTAACAGGGGGCTATGGCTACACCTTC

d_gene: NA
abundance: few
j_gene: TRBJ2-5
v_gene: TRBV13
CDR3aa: CASSYLGGTRETQYF
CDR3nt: TGTGCCAGCAGCTATCTAGGCGGGACCCGAGAGACCCAGTACTTC

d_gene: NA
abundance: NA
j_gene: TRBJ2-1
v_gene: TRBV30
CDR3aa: CAWSLAPSSYNEQFF
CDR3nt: TGTGCCTGGAGTCTAGCGCCGAGCTCCTACAATGAGCAGTTCTTC

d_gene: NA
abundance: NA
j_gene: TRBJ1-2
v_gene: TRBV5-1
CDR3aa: CASSFLGDGYGYTF
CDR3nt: TGCGCCAGCAGCTTCCTGGGCGACGGCTATGGCTACACCTTC

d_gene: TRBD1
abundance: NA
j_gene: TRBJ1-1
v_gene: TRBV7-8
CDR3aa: CASSFPYPGQGVGQGTEAFF
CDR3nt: TGTGCCAGCAGCTTTCCATATCCGGGACAGGGCGTGGGTCAGGGCACTGAAGCTTTCTTT

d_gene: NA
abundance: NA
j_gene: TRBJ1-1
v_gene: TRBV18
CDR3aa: CASSPDRSDRAFF
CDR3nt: TGTGCCAGCTCGCCCGACAGGTCTGATAGAGCTTTCTTT

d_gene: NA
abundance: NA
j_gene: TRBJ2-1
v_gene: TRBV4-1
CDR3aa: CASSQDARSSYNEQFF
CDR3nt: TGCGCCAGCAGCCAAGATGCCAGGAGCTCCTACAATGAGCAGTTCTTC

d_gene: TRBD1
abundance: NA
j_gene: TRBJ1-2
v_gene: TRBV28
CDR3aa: CASSSLLQGALTGGYTF
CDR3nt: TGTGCCAGCAGTTCACTCCTGCAGGGGGCCCTTACTGGTGGCTACACCTTC

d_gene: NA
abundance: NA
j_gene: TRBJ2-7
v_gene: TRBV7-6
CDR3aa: CASSLAGGRYEQYF
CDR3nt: TGTGCCAGCAGCTTAGCTGGGGGCCGGTACGAGCAGTACTTC

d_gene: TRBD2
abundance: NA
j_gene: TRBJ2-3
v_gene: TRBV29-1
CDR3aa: CSGSGRAQSADTQYF
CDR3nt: TGCAGCGGTAGCGGGAGGGCCCAGTCAGCAGATACGCAGTATTTT

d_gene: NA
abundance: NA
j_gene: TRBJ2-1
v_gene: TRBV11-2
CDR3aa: CASSLEGGGYNEQFF
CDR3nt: TGTGCCAGCAGCTTAGAAGGAGGTGGCTACAATGAGCAGTTCTTC

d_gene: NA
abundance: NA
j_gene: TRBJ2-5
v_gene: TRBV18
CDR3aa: CASGVGTVETQYF
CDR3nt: TGTGCCAGCGGGGTCGGGACGGTAGAGACCCAGTACTTC

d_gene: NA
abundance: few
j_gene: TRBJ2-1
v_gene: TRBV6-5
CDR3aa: CASSPTTNEQFF
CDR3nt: TGTGCCAGCAGCCCCACGACTAATGAGCAGTTCTTC

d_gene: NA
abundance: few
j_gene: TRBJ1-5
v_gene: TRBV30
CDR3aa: CAWSVGSGSNQPQHF
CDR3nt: TGTGCCTGGAGTGTAGGGTCAGGCAGCAATCAGCCCCAGCATTTT

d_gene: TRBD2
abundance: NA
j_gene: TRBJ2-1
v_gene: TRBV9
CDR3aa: CASTPTSGNNEQFF
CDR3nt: TGTGCCAGTACCCCGACTAGCGGTAACAATGAGCAGTTCTTC

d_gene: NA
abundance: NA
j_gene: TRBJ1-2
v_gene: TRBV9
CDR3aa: CASGGSREGYTF
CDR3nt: TGTGCCAGCGGCGGTTCCAGGGAGGGCTACACCTTC

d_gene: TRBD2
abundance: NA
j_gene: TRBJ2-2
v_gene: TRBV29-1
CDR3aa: CSVQPGTSVGELFF
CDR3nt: TGCAGCGTTCAACCCGGGACTAGCGTCGGGGAGCTGTTTTTT

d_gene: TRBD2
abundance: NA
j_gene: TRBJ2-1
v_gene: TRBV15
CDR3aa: CATSSGTSGSNEQFF
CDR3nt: TGTGCCACCAGCAGCGGGACTAGCGGGTCCAATGAGCAGTTCTTC

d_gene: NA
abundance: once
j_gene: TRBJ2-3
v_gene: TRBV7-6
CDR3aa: CASSTGPDTQYF
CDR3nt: TGTGCCAGCAGTACAGGGCCGGATACGCAGTATTTT

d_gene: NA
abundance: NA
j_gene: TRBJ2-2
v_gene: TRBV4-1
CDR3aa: CASSQAEMNTGELFF
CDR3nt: TGCGCCAGCAGCCAAGCGGAGATGAACACCGGGGAGCTGTTTTTT

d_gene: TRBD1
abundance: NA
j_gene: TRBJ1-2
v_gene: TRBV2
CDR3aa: CASRKQGEDYYGYTF
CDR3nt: TGTGCCAGCAGGAAACAGGGGGAGGATTACTATGGCTACACCTTC

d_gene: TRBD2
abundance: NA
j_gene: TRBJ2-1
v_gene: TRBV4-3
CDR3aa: CASSQDLRLAGAEQFF
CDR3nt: TGCGCCAGCAGCCAAGATTTGCGACTAGCGGGAGCCGAGCAGTTCTTC

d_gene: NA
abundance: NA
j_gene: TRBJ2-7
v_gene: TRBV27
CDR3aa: CASSYGTETYEQYF
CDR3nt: TGTGCCAGCAGTTATGGGACCGAGACCTACGAGCAGTACTTC

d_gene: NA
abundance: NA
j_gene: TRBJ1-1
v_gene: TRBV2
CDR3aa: CASRDNPWNTEAFF
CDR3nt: TGTGCCAGCAGGGACAATCCCTGGAACACTGAAGCTTTCTTT

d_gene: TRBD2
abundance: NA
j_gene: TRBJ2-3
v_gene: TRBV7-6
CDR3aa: CASSYRRPAGGPSTDTQYF
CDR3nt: TGTGCCAGCAGCTACCGCCGACCAGCGGGAGGGCCTAGCACAGATACGCAGTATTTT

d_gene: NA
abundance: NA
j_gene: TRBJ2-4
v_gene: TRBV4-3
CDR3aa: CASSQVPRADIQYF
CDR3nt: TGCGCCAGCAGCCAAGTTCCCCGGGCCGACATTCAGTACTTC

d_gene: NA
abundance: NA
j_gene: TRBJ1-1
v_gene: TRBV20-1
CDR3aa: CSAGVMPEAFF
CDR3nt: TGCAGTGCCGGCGTCATGCCAGAAGCTTTCTTT

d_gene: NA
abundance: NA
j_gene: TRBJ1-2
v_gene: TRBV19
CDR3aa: CASSISVYYGYTF
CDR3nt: TGTGCCAGTAGTATTTCTGTCTACTATGGCTACACCTTC